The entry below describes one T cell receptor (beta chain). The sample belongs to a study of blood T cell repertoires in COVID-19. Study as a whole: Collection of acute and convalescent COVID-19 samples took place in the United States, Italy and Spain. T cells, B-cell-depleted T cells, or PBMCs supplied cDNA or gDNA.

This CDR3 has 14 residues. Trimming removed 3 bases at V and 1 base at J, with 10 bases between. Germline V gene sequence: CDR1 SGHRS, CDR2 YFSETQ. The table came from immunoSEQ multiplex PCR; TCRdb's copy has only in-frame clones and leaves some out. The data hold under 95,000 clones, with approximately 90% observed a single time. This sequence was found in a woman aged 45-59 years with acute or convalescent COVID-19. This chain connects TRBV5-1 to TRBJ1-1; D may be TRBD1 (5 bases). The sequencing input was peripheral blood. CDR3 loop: CASSSRVGNTEAFF. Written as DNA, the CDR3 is TGCGCCAGCAGCTCCAGGGTAGGGAACACTGAAGCTTTCTTT.